The next 26 T cell receptor beta chains were all read from a single sample in a study of T-cell memory formation after mild COVID-19. TCRdb analysed the 5' RACE reads with MiXCR anew, one entry per CDR3 protein. The sample holds 400,000 to 550,000 distinct CDR3 sequences, approximately 23% seen once. Sequencing was carried out using PBMCs or a T cell subset sorted from them (not recorded which). The receptors stem from an adult woman who had mild COVID-19 (a few samples of this study predate the infection). Cell type and time point are not known.

The chain links TRBV18 to TRBJ2-1; D is unresolved. This CDR3 contains 13 residues. V was cut by 6 bases and J by 5 bases, with 11 bases left in between. Germline loops: CDR1 KGHSH, CDR2 LQKENI. This CDR3 reads CASSPRQDNEQFF. The CDR3 DNA reads TGTGCCAGCTCCCCGCGACAAGACAATGAGCAGTTCTTC.

The chain employs TRBV29-1 and TRBJ1-6; D not certain. The V end lost 7 bases, the J end lost 7 bases, and 14 bases lay between the germline ends. The CDR3 runs 13 residues. Germline CDR1 reads SQVTM; CDR2 reads ANQGSEA. CDR3 sequence: CSANFGGNSPLHF. CDR3 DNA: TGCAGCGCCAACTTCGGAGGGAATTCACCCCTCCACTTT.

V and J are TRBV9 and TRBJ2-3; D may match TRBD1 or TRBD2 (5 bases each). The V and J ends lost 4 bases and 5 bases respectively, with 14 bases between them. The CDR3 is 14 amino acids. Germline V CDR1 and CDR2: SGDLS, YYNGEE. This CDR3 is CASSPTVREDTQYF. The DNA for the CDR3 is TGTGCCAGCAGCCCGACAGTGAGGGAAGATACGCAGTATTTT.

The count of this clonotype is one. The CDR3, as DNA: TGTGCCAGCAGGTTTCCAGGGGGAGATACGCAGTATTTT. Protein: CASRFPGGDTQYF. The V call is TRBV21-1, the J call TRBJ2-3; TRBD1 was called by the table and not checked on the DNA. TRBV21-1 is annotated as a pseudogene. The CDR3 covers 13 residues.

A few counts support this clonotype. The rearrangement uses TRBV11-3 and TRBJ1-1; the D is unclear. This CDR3 spans 15 amino acids. Germline loops: CDR1 SGHNT, CDR2 YENEEA. With 5 bases removed from V and 1 base from J, the gap between germline ends came to 14 bases. The CDR3 is CASSRMKGTNTEAFF. The CDR3 region has the DNA TGTGCCAGCAGCCGAATGAAGGGCACGAACACTGAAGCTTTCTTT. Full variable domain (rest looked up from reference TRBV11-3 and TRBJ1-1): EAGVVQSPRYKIIEKKQPVAFWCNPISGHNTLYWYLQNLGQGPELLIRYENEEAVDDSQLPKDRFSAERLKGVDSTLKIQPAELGDSAVYLCASSRMKGTNTEAFFGQGTRLTVV.

This clonotype was seen a handful of times. This rearrangement joins TRBV24-1 to TRBJ2-1; D remains ambiguous. With 4 bases removed from V and 2 bases from J, the gap between germline ends came to 14 bases. This CDR3 comprises 16 residues. CDR1 is KGHDR, CDR2 SFDVKD, per germline. CDR3 DNA: TGTGCCACCAGTGACCCCGTGGGCGAACCCTACAATGAGCAGTTCTTC. It specifies CATSDPVGEPYNEQFF.

This rearrangement joins TRBV4-1 to TRBJ2-2; 8 bases fit TRBD2. The J segment lost 7 bases and the V segment lost 1 base, leaving 11 bases of the junction unmatched. The CDR3 is made up of 17 amino acids. The germline V gene encodes CDR1 MGHRA and CDR2 YSYEKL. The CDR3 region is CASSQAELAAYVGELFF. The CDR3 nucleotides read TGCGCCAGCAGCCAAGCCGAACTAGCGGCCTATGTCGGGGAGCTGTTTTTT.

The chain couples TRBV9 to TRBJ1-5, with D uncertain. The germline V and J ends were trimmed by 4 bases and 5 bases, with 13 bases remaining between them. The CDR3 runs 14 residues. Germline V CDR1 and CDR2: SGDLS, YYNGEE. The CDR3 loop is CASSHGTNDQPQHF. CDR3 coding DNA: TGTGCCAGCAGCCACGGAACCAACGATCAGCCCCAGCATTTT. Using reference TRBV9 and TRBJ1-5 for the parts outside the CDR3, the full variable domain is DSGVTQTPKHLITATGQRVTLRCSPRSGDLSVYWYQQSLDQGLQFLIQYYNGEERAKGNILERFSAQQFPDLHSELNLSSLELGDSALYFCASSHGTNDQPQHFGDGTRLSIL.

This clonotype was counted between two and nine times. This rearrangement joins TRBV4-2 to TRBJ2-3; D is uncertain. This CDR3 contains 13 residues. The V end was cut by 1 base, the J end by 6 bases, with 8 bases between. CDR1 and CDR2 from the germline V gene are LGHNA and YNFKEQ. CDR3: CASSQAFRDTQYF. CDR3 bases: TGTGCCAGCAGCCAAGCCTTTAGGGATACGCAGTATTTT.

This clonotype has a handful of counts. The rearrangement links TRBV7-9 to TRBJ2-2; unclear D gene. The CDR3 consists of 16 residues. Germline assignment: CDR1 SEHNR and CDR2 FQNEAQ (reference sequence). The ends were cut back, 5 bases at V and 0 bases at J, with 13 bases in the middle. The CDR3 reads CASSPGKGTNTGELFF. In DNA, the CDR3 is TGTGCCAGCAGCCCAGGCAAGGGAACGAACACCGGGGAGCTGTTTTTT.

V usage is TRBV7-9 and J usage is TRBJ1-4, with TRBD1 as a possible D gene (6 bases). Germline lookup yields CDR1 SEHNR and CDR2 FQNEAQ (reference sequence). Trimming took 0 bases from V and 7 from J, leaving 15 bases between them. This CDR3 contains 16 residues. CDR3 in DNA: TGTGCCAGCAGCTTAGCTACAGGGATGGACTCTGAAAAACTGTTTTTT. This translates into CASSLATGMDSEKLFF.

In its sample, this clonotype was seen a few times. J is TRBJ1-2 and V is TRBV29-1, with TRBD1 matching 7 bases. J was trimmed by 7 bases and V by 5 bases; bases with no gene match: 7. There are 12 residues in the CDR3. Germline values: CDR1 SQVTM, CDR2 ANQGSEA. The CDR3 nucleotides read TGCAGCGTTTACAGGGGTCGGTCTGGCTACACCTTC. Encoded protein: CSVYRGRSGYTF.

The V and J genes are TRBV3-1 and TRBJ2-5, with D uncertain. The CDR3 extends over 12 amino acids. Per the germline V gene, CDR1 is LGHDT and CDR2 is YNNKEL (reference sequence). V lost 3 bases and J lost 4, with 6 bases in between. This CDR3 reads CASSQHSETQYF. In DNA form, the CDR3 reads TGTGCCAGCAGCCAGCATTCAGAGACCCAGTACTTC.

This chain uses TRBV18 with TRBJ2-3, with a possible D match to TRBD1 (5 bases). The germline gives CDR1 KGHSH, CDR2 LQKENI. Trimming shortened V by 3 bases and J by 3 bases, and 10 bases separated the two germline ends. The CDR3 totals 14 residues. The CDR3 region is CASSPDSWTDTQYF. The CDR3 DNA reads as TGTGCCAGCTCACCTGACAGTTGGACAGATACGCAGTATTTT.

In this sample, this clonotype turned up a few times. The V gene is TRBV30, the J gene TRBJ2-1; D might be TRBD1 or TRBD2, each matching 5 bases. CDR3 length: 11 amino acids. Germline V gene sequence: CDR1 GTSNPN, CDR2 SVGIG (reference sequence). V was pared by 6 bases and J by 8 bases, with 11 bases between. The CDR3 DNA reads as TGTGCCTGCGAGGGGATTTATGAGCAGTTCTTC. It specifies CACEGIYEQFF.

There are many counts of this clonotype. In DNA form, the CDR3 reads TGTGCCAGCAGCTTAATCCGCCGGGATACGCAGTATTTT. It encodes CASSLIRRDTQYF. The chain links TRBV7-3 to TRBJ2-3; no clear D gene. Trimming cost V 1 base and J 6 bases, with 8 bases left between them. CDR1 is SGHTA and CDR2 is FQGTGA in the germline V gene. The CDR3 loop spans 13 amino acids.

The chain uses TRBV9 and TRBJ2-7; 10 bases agree with TRBD1. The V gene's germline CDR1 is SGDLS and CDR2 YYNGEE. This CDR3 has 14 residues. V dropped 0 bases and J dropped 3; count of bases not matched to a gene: 0. DNA for the CDR3: TGTGCCAGCAGCGTAGGGGACAGGGGCTACGAGCAGTACTTC. This translates into CASSVGDRGYEQYF.

The chain combines TRBV19 with TRBJ2-7; 7 nucleotides line up with TRBD2. The CDR3 covers 12 residues. The V gene's germline CDR1 is LNHDA and CDR2 SQIVND (reference sequence). V dropped 5 bases and J dropped 6; count of bases not matched to a gene: 4. The CDR3 loop reads CASSPWGGEQYF. CDR3 in DNA: TGTGCCAGTAGTCCTTGGGGGGGCGAGCAGTACTTC.

This sequence joins TRBV7-9 and TRBJ2-5; D is uncertain. This CDR3 spans 14 amino acids. V shed 2 bases and J shed 2 bases, with 9 bases lying between them. Germline lookup yields CDR1 SEHNR and CDR2 FQNEAQ (reference sequence). CDR3 amino acids: CASSLLSVQETQYF. As DNA, the CDR3 is TGTGCCAGCAGCTTACTCTCGGTTCAAGAGACCCAGTACTTC.

V is TRBV12-3 or TRBV12-4 and J is TRBJ2-3, with 13 bases fitting TRBD2. CDR3 length: 15 amino acids. The V gene end was trimmed by 7 bases and the J gene end by 4 bases; junction bases not matched to a gene: 5. For the CDR3, the DNA is TGTGCCAGCAAACTAGCGGGAGGGACCTCAGATACGCAGTATTTT. This translates into CASKLAGGTSDTQYF.

The chain couples TRBV12-3 or TRBV12-4 to TRBJ1-5; tentatively, D is TRBD1 (6 bases). There are 14 residues in the CDR3. The V end was cut by 8 bases, the J end by 4 bases, with 15 bases between. The CDR3 DNA follows: TGTGCCAGCTCGATCCTTCAGGGGAATCAGCCCCAGCATTTT. It specifies CASSILQGNQPQHF.

The chain has TRBV18 and TRBJ2-7; D might be TRBD1 (5 bases). The V and J ends lost 2 bases and 0 bases respectively, with 11 bases between them. The CDR3 consists of 15 residues. Germline lookup yields CDR1 KGHSH and CDR2 LQKENI. The CDR3 DNA is TGTGCCAGCTCACCAGCAGGCGACAGCTCCTACGAGCAGTACTTC. As protein: CASSPAGDSSYEQYF. The whole variable domain, filled in from reference TRBV18 and TRBJ2-7, reads NAGVMQNPRHLVRRRGQEARLRCSPMKGHSHVYWYRQLPEEGLKFMVYLQKENIIDESGMPKERFSAEFPKEGPSILRIQQVVRGDSAAYFCASSPAGDSSYEQYFGPGTRLTVT.

CDR3 in amino acids: CASTPGQETEAFF. DNA of the CDR3: TGTGCCAGCACCCCGGGACAGGAGACTGAAGCTTTCTTT. The chain uses TRBV12-3 or TRBV12-4 and TRBJ1-1; 8 nucleotides match TRBD1. The CDR3 length is 13 residues. After removal of 7 bases from V and 5 bases from J, the junction contained 6 bases not matched to a gene.

The rearrangement links TRBV3-1 to TRBJ1-6; D is uncertain. The CDR3 spans 13 residues. V lost 5 bases, J lost 17 bases, and 19 bases lay in between. The germline V gene encodes CDR1 LGHDT and CDR2 YNNKEL (reference sequence). DNA of the CDR3: TGTGCCAGCAGCAAAATGGACGGCGGATTTTTCCACTTT. As protein: CASSKMDGGFFHF.

The chain couples TRBV4-2 to TRBJ1-2; 7 nucleotides match TRBD1. The junction had 4 bases not matched to a gene; V was cut back by 0 bases and J by 3 bases. The CDR3 length is 15 residues. CDR1 is LGHNA and CDR2 is YNFKEQ in the germline V gene. This CDR3 reads CASSQDRGTYYGYTF. The CDR3 DNA reads as TGTGCCAGCAGCCAAGACAGGGGGACCTACTATGGCTACACCTTC.

This clonotype has ten or more counts. V gene TRBV4-1 combines with J gene TRBJ2-1, with TRBD1 matching over 7 bases. The CDR3 has 15 amino acids. The V gene end was trimmed by 1 base and the J gene end by 6 bases; junction bases not matched to a gene: 6. Germline V gene sequence: CDR1 MGHRA, CDR2 YSYEKL. Written as DNA, the CDR3 is TGCGCCAGCAGCCAAGGGCCAGGGGGTTTCAATGAGCAGTTCTTC. Translation: CASSQGPGGFNEQFF.